Presented here are 23 T cell receptor beta chains from one specimen sequenced in a study of blood T cell repertoires in COVID-19. Data came from immunoSEQ multiplex PCR; TCRdb stores just in-frame clones and leaves some out. The sample carries 95,000 to 100,000 clones, approximately 80% recorded once. The sequenced sample consisted of peripheral blood. The receptors originated from a human donor in a cohort sampled during active COVID-19.

Concerning this clone itself: In the same sample, other DNA sequences code for this CDR3. The V call is TRBV18, the J call TRBJ1-1; unclear D gene. Germline V gene lookup returns CDR1 KGHSH and CDR2 LQKENI. This CDR3 is built from 13 residues. Trimming took 2 bases from V and 1 from J, leaving 5 bases between them. Written as DNA, the CDR3 is TGTGCCAGCTCACCATTACAGAACACTGAAGCTTTCTTT. This encodes CASSPLQNTEAFF.

The V gene is TRBV5-1, the J gene TRBJ1-2; no firm D call. The CDR3 covers 15 residues. Germline V gives CDR1 SGHRS, CDR2 YFSETQ. V lost 0 bases and J 9 bases, leaving 18 bases between the germline ends. CDR3 protein: CASSLGNSQLVRYTF. In DNA, the CDR3 is TGCGCCAGCAGCTTGGGTAACAGTCAACTTGTTCGCTACACCTTC.

This chain uses TRBV6-5 with TRBJ1-1; 7 bases are shared with TRBD1. The CDR3 runs to 14 residues. With 8 bases clipped from V and 4 bases from J, the junction kept 10 bases outside the gene matches. Germline lookup yields CDR1 MNHEY and CDR2 SVGAGI. The CDR3 sequence: CASWKGARGTEAFF. Written as DNA, the CDR3 is TGTGCCAGCTGGAAGGGGGCGCGAGGCACTGAAGCTTTCTTT.

This clone was recorded only once. This rearrangement joins TRBV2 to TRBJ1-6; 8 nucleotides agree with TRBD1. Germline values: CDR1 SNHLY, CDR2 FYNNEI. CDR3 length: 14 residues. V was pared by 6 bases and J by 13 bases, with 11 bases of the junction left unmatched. The CDR3 coding sequence is TGTGCCAGCAGGCCGGGACAGGTGGGTCTTCCCCTCCACTTT. Residues: CASRPGQVGLPLHF. Together with reference TRBV2 and TRBJ1-6, the CDR3 gives the full variable domain: EPEVTQTPSHQVTQMGQEVILRCVPISNHLYFYWYRQILGQKVEFLVSFYNNEISEKSEIFDDQFSVERPDGSNFTLKIRSTKLEDSAMYFCASRPGQVGLPLHFGNGTRLTVT.

The gene calls are TRBV7-3 and TRBJ2-2; D uncertain. Germline V CDR1 and CDR2: SGHTA, FQGTGA. This CDR3 spans 14 amino acids. Trimming left V 0 bases short and J 5 bases short, with 7 bases between. CDR3 sequence (DNA): TGTGCCAGCAGCTTAACTCAGAGGACCGGGGAGCTGTTTTTT. Translation gives CASSLTQRTGELFF.

The chain carries TRBV12-3 or TRBV12-4 and TRBJ2-5; D is ambiguous. The CDR3 spans 11 residues. Trimming shortened V by 5 bases and J by 5 bases, and 6 bases separated the two germline ends. CDR3 region: CASSDLETQYF. As DNA, the CDR3 is TGTGCCAGCAGTGACTTGGAGACCCAGTACTTC.

The CDR3 DNA follows: TGCAGCGTTGGCAGGGGTAACACCGGGGAGCTGTTTTTT. Protein sequence: CSVGRGNTGELFF. The rearrangement uses TRBV29-1 and TRBJ2-2, with D maybe TRBD1 (6 bases). Trimming removed 4 bases from V and 2 bases from J, with 8 bases in between. Germline V gene lookup returns CDR1 SQVTM and CDR2 ANQGSEA. This CDR3 region has 13 residues.

The genes are TRBV6-6 and TRBJ2-1; D call uncertain. V lost 2 bases, J lost 5 bases, and 7 bases lay in between. This CDR3 is 13 amino acids long. CDR1 and CDR2 (germline): MNHNY, SVGAGI (reference sequence). CDR3 in amino acids: CASSYTLNNEQFF. The DNA for the CDR3 is TGTGCCAGCAGTTACACTTTAAACAATGAGCAGTTCTTC.

The chain is built from TRBV19 and TRBJ2-7; 12 bases agree with TRBD2. Germline V gene lookup returns CDR1 LNHDA and CDR2 SQIVND (reference sequence). This CDR3 has 15 amino acids. With 7 bases clipped from V and 0 bases from J, the junction kept 4 bases outside the gene matches. The CDR3, as DNA: TGTGCCAGTACCGAGGGACTAGCGGGCTCCTACGAGCAGTACTTC. Amino acids: CASTEGLAGSYEQYF.

This chain links TRBV25-1 with TRBJ2-2; a weak D match, TRBD1 (6 bases). The CDR3 consists of 12 residues. Germline CDR1 MGHDK, CDR2 SYGVNS. Trimming pared 7 bases from V and 5 bases from J, leaving 8 bases between. CDR3 sequence reads: CASTQGTGELFF. CDR3 in DNA: TGTGCCAGCACCCAGGGGACCGGGGAGCTGTTTTTT.

This chain connects TRBV2 to TRBJ1-4; D possibly corresponds to TRBD1 (5 bases). The CDR3 is 15 residues long. In germline, CDR1 is SNHLY, CDR2 FYNNEI. V lost 7 bases and J 0 bases, leaving 12 bases between the germline ends. In DNA, the CDR3 is TGTGCCAGCAACCGACAGAAAACAACTAATGAAAAACTGTTTTTT. Its translation: CASNRQKTTNEKLFF.

The V gene is TRBV18, the J gene TRBJ2-3; 8 bases are a match to TRBD1. CDR3 size: 15 residues. V lost 2 bases, J lost 3 bases, and 4 bases stayed unmatched. Germline CDR1 is KGHSH and CDR2 is LQKENI. The CDR3 DNA sequence: TGTGCCAGCTCACCAAGGACAGGGTATACAGATACGCAGTATTTT. Its translation: CASSPRTGYTDTQYF.

The genes are TRBV29-1 and TRBJ1-1; perhaps TRBD1 as D (6 bases). Germline V gene sequence: CDR1 SQVTM, CDR2 ANQGSEA. With 6 bases removed from V and 6 bases from J, the gap between germline ends came to 14 bases. The CDR3 covers 12 residues. CDR3: CSVAQGSAEAFF. CDR3 coding DNA: TGCAGCGTCGCGCAGGGGAGCGCTGAAGCTTTCTTT.

The rearrangement links TRBV27 to TRBJ2-3; tentative D call: TRBD2 (6 bases). The CDR3 runs 15 residues. CDR1 MNHEY and CDR2 SMNVEV come from the germline V gene (reference sequence). V lost 6 bases, J lost 2 bases, and 15 bases lay in between. CDR3 DNA sequence: TGTGCCAGCAGCGGCGGGGCCTCTTTCACAGATACGCAGTATTTT. Translated: CASSGGASFTDTQYF.

V usage is TRBV7-2 and J usage is TRBJ1-3; TRBD1 is a possible D gene (5 bases). Germline CDR1 and CDR2: SGHTA and FQGNSA. The CDR3 totals 15 residues. Trimming shortened V by 4 bases and J by 4 bases, and 14 bases separated the two germline ends. The chain's CDR3 is CASSSLGVRGNTIYF. The CDR3 nucleotides read TGTGCCAGCAGCTCATTAGGGGTTCGGGGAAACACCATATATTTT.

The CDR3 loop reads CSASSSGQGYTF. The CDR3 nucleotides are TGCAGTGCTAGTTCCTCGGGACAAGGCTACACCTTC. This sequence joins TRBV20-1 and TRBJ1-2, with TRBD1 as a possible D gene (6 bases). The CDR3 length is 12 residues. V was trimmed by 3 bases and J by 8 bases, leaving 13 bases between them. Germline CDR1 is DFQATT and CDR2 is SNEGSKA (reference sequence).

This chain links TRBV7-2 with TRBJ1-3, with 9 nucleotides matching TRBD1. The length of the CDR3 is 13 residues. After removal of 5 bases from V and 10 bases from J, the junction contained 6 bases not matched to a gene. CDR1 is SGHTA and CDR2 is FQGNSA in the germline V gene. The CDR3 region has the DNA TGTGCCAGCAGCCAGGGACAGGGAGAGACCATATATTTT. This sequence encodes CASSQGQGETIYF.

This clone was seen only once. This sequence joins TRBV10-1 and TRBJ2-2; 9 bases line up with TRBD2. The junction had 4 bases not matched to a gene; V was cut back by 0 bases and J by 8 bases. The CDR3 extends over 15 amino acids. In germline, CDR1 is WNHNN, CDR2 SYGVQD (reference sequence). The CDR3 DNA is TGCGCCAGCAGTGAGTCTGCTAGCGGGATAGGGGAGCTGTTTTTT. Translating it yields CASSESASGIGELFF.

The J gene is TRBJ1-5, the V gene TRBV6-5; D is ambiguous. CDR3 length equals 13 residues. The ends were cut back, 6 bases at V and 0 bases at J, with 6 bases in the middle. Germline V gene sequence: CDR1 MNHEY, CDR2 SVGAGI. The CDR3 is CASSYNSNQPQHF. Written as DNA, the CDR3 is TGTGCCAGCAGCTATAATAGCAATCAGCCCCAGCATTTT.

The V gene is TRBV9, the J gene TRBJ1-1; D unresolved. The germline V gene encodes CDR1 SGDLS and CDR2 YYNGEE. Trimming took 5 bases from V and 5 from J, leaving 16 bases between them. CDR3 size: 14 residues. Here the CDR3 reads CASSPRREGTEAFF. In nucleotides, the CDR3 is TGTGCCAGCAGTCCCAGGAGGGAAGGGACTGAAGCTTTCTTT.

This clone was detected ten times or more. The chain uses TRBV6-6 and TRBJ2-1, with 12 bases that match TRBD2. The CDR3 consists of 20 residues. Germline V CDR1 and CDR2: MNHNY, SVGAGI (reference sequence). The J segment lost 5 bases and the V segment lost 6 bases, leaving 20 bases of the junction unmatched. The CDR3, as DNA: TGTGCCAGCAGCCCCGCCGGTTTCCCTGGACTAGCGGGGATAAACAATGAGCAGTTCTTC. It specifies CASSPAGFPGLAGINNEQFF.

CDR3 bases: TGTGCCAGCAGCTTGGGACAGGGGGACGCTAGCAATCAGCCCCAGCATTTT. Amino acids: CASSLGQGDASNQPQHF. J is TRBJ1-5 and V is TRBV5-8, with 9 bases that match TRBD1. The CDR3 is 17 residues long. Trimming removed 0 bases from V and 0 bases from J; junction bases left unmatched: 4. The germline V gene encodes CDR1 SGHTS and CDR2 YDEGEE.

The chain couples TRBV18 to TRBJ1-2; 10 bases line up with TRBD1. CDR1 is KGHSH, CDR2 LQKENI, per germline. Unmatched junction bases numbered 8, after V lost 5 bases and J lost 5 bases. The CDR3 runs to 15 residues. The CDR3 DNA reads as TGTGCCAGCTCATCCGGACAGGGGGTCCGGTATGGCTACACCTTC. Translating gives CASSSGQGVRYGYTF.